This TCR beta chain emerged from a study of patients and donors after allogeneic stem cell transplantation. This clonotype was seen more than once but under ten times. MiXCR, applied by TCRdb to the RT-PCR reads, yields one record per CDR3 protein. There are over 350,000 distinct CDR3 sequences in the sample; roughly 16% occur only once, and 6.5% to 7.5% lies in the top ten. Germline values: CDR1 MNHNS, CDR2 SASEGT. The V and J ends lost 6 bases and 3 bases respectively, with 17 bases between them. The CDR3 has 15 amino acids. This TCR was recovered from a human donor who was either an allogeneic HSCT recipient or a stem cell or donor lymphocyte infusion donor (not recorded which). It is not recorded whose cells these are; they may come from a transplant donor. The chain has TRBV6-1 and TRBJ1-1; D perhaps matches TRBD1 (6 bases). The specimen sequenced was blood, either unsorted or a sorted T cell fraction (not recorded which). CDR3 protein: CASRTWLEGDTEAFF. The CDR3 DNA sequence: TGTGCCAGCAGAACATGGTTAGAGGGGGACACTGAAGCTTTCTTT.